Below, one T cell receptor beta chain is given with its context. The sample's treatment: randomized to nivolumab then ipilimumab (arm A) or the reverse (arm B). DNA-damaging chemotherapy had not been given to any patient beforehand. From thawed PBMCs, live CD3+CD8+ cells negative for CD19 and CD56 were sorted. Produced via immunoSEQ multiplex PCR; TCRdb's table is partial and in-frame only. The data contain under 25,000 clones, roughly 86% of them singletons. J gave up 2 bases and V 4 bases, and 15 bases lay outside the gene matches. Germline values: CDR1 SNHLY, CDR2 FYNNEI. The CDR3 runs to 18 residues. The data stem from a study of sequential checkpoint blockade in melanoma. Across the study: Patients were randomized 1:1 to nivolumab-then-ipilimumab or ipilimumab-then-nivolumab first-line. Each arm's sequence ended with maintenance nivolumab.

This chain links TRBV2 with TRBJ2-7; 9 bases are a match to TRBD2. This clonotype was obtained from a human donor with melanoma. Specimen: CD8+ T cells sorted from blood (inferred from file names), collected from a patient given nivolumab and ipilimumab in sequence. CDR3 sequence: CASSGWGTSFEKTYEQYF. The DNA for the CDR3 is TGTGCCAGCAGTGGGTGGGGGACTAGCTTCGAGAAAACCTACGAGCAGTACTTC.